This T cell receptor beta chain was sequenced in a study of Ad26.COV2.S vaccination and SARS-CoV-2 variants. Study as a whole: Recipients of Ad26.COV2.S got it intramuscularly, once or twice 56 days apart. Broader study findings: Individuals receiving vaccine had higher spike-specific TCR breadth than placebo recipients did. The study found similar non-spike TCR breadth in vaccine and placebo recipients.

Described treatment: some 20 received Ad26.COV2.S at low or high dose, single or two shots; several received placebo; per-sample allocation not given. Sampling took place 63 days after the first vaccine or placebo injection. Comment on this clone: Its specificity is not known.

Libraries were prepared by immunoSEQ multiplex PCR; TCRdb keeps only in-frame clonotypes and omits some of them. Of some 390,000 clones listed, approximately 86% are singletons. Trimming shortened V by 0 bases and J by 3 bases, and 11 bases separated the two germline ends. Germline V lookup: CDR1 LGHDT, CDR2 YNNKEL (reference sequence). CDR3 length: 15 amino acids. The rearrangement uses TRBV3-1 (or the pseudogene TRBV3-2) and TRBJ1-1, with D unclear. This sequence originates from a person between 18 and 65 years old who received the Ad26.COV2.S COVID-19 vaccine or a placebo. This sample comprised peripheral blood, obtained in a trial of Ad26.COV2.S vaccine versus placebo. CDR3 in amino acids: CASSQDSSGDTEAFF. The DNA for the CDR3 is TGTGCCAGCAGCCAAGATTCAAGCGGCGACACTGAAGCTTTCTTT.